These 14 T cell receptor delta chains came from one sample sequenced in a study of gamma-delta T cells after stem cell transplantation (dated by TCRdb to the mid-2010s). To prepare the library, RT-PCR was applied. The sequencing machine was an Illumina MiSeq. Clones were re-identified by TCRdb from the public reads with CATT, and rows with the same DNA were merged. Recorded for this sample are about 1,100 delta-chain clones; around 9.8% of them occurred a single time. The ten largest clones add up to approximately 42% of the sample. The sequencing sample was made of gamma-delta T cells. All receptors derive from a human donor. It is not recorded whose cells these are; they may come from a transplant donor.

This clone was recorded a few times. Translating this DNA gives a protein that differs at residue 13 from the TCRdb one, which belongs to a much larger clone; a read error is likely, and the protein shown is this translation. This sequence joins TRDV2 and TRDJ1; TRDD3 aligns across 11 bases. The CDR3 loop spans 23 amino acids. CDR1 GEAIGNYY and CDR2 EKD come from the germline V gene. V shed 3 bases and J 0 bases; nucleotides not matched to a gene: 26. CDR3 coding DNA: TGTGCCTGTGACTTGTTACTGGGGGATAATACCCCGTATACCGGGCATTACACCGATAAACTCATCTTT. This encodes CACDLLLGDNTPYTGHYTDKLIF.

In this sample, this clone is medium-sized (0.01 to 0.1%). This chain uses TRDV2 with TRDJ1; no clear D gene. The length of the CDR3 is 18 residues. Trimming cost V 4 bases and J 1 base, with 24 bases left between them. CDR1 GEAIGNYY and CDR2 EKD come from the germline V gene. The CDR3: CACETRTNTGSSTDKLIF. DNA for the CDR3: TGTGCCTGTGAGACTAGGACCAATACAGGGAGCAGCACCGATAAACTCATCTTT.

To note about this clone: The mismatch at residue 6 between this DNA's translation and the TCRdb protein of a much larger clone likely reflects a read error; the protein shown is translated from the DNA. The chain combines TRDV2 with TRDJ1; D perhaps matches TRDD1 (6 bases). Between the trimmed V and J ends, which lost 1 base and 0 bases, there was a span of 17 bases. The CDR3 has 17 amino acids. Germline assignment: CDR1 GEAIGNYY and CDR2 EKD. Written as DNA, the CDR3 is TGTGCCTGTGACACGACAGGACTAAATAGGTACACCGATAAACTCATCTTT. Translated: CACDTTGLNRYTDKLIF.

V and J are TRDV2 and TRDJ1, with TRDD3 matching 9 bases. The CDR3 has 15 residues. Germline trimming cut 4 bases from V and 0 bases from J; bases unmatched to any gene: 5. Germline CDR1 GEAIGNYY, CDR2 EKD. The CDR3: CACDLLGEYTDKLIF. The DNA for the CDR3 is TGTGCCTGTGATCTACTGGGGGAGTACACCGATAAACTCATCTTT.

This clone was counted a few times. Being one base from a much bigger clone, this may be a read error. The genes are TRDV2 and TRDJ1, with 7 bases aligning to TRDD1. The CDR3 is 17 amino acids. Germline loops: CDR1 GEAIGNYY, CDR2 EKD. V was pared by 1 base and J by 0 bases, with 10 bases of the junction left unmatched. In DNA form, the CDR3 reads TGTGCCTGTGACACGGCAGGACGAAATAGGTACACCGATAAACTCATCTTT. This codes for CACDTAGRNRYTDKLIF.

This clone was counted between two and nine times. A read error is likely here: a far larger clone is one base away. The rearrangement joins TRAV29/DV5 to TRDJ1; the match to TRDD3 covers 11 bases. Germline V CDR1 and CDR2: NSMFDY, ISSIKDK. This CDR3 has 27 amino acids. Germline trimming cut 4 bases from V and 3 bases from J; bases unmatched to any gene: 44. The CDR3 nucleotides read TGTGCAGCATGCGAGGTTGGTTTCTATCACCTTCCACCATACTCGATACTGGGGGATATTGTATCCGATAAACTCATCTTT. Encoded protein: CAACEVGFYHLPPYSILGDIVSDKLIF.

As concerns this clone: The likely explanation is a read error, given a far larger clone one base away. The chain couples TRDV2 to TRDJ1; TRDD3 aligns across 10 bases. The CDR3 is 23 residues long. Trimming cost V 3 bases and J 0 bases; bases outside gene matches: 27. CDR1 and CDR2 (germline): GEAIGNYY, EKD. CDR3 sequence (DNA): TGTGCCTGTGACTTGTTCCTGGGGGATAATACCCCGAATACCGGGCATTACACCGATAAACTCATCTTT. Protein: CACDLFLGDNTPNTGHYTDKLIF.

This clone is labeled medium-sized. The chain joins TRDV1 to TRDJ1, with TRDD3 matching over 7 bases. V shed 0 bases, J shed 2 bases, and the junction held 15 bases outside the gene matches. The CDR3 has 19 amino acids. Germline assignment: CDR1 TSWWSYY and CDR2 QGS. CDR3 DNA: TGTGCTCTTGGGGAACTTAATAAGGTGGGGGACCCGTTGACCGATAAACTCATCTTT. This encodes CALGELNKVGDPLTDKLIF.

The rearrangement links TRDV2 to TRDJ3, with D tentatively TRDD3 (6 bases). The CDR3 has 18 residues. Trimming pared 0 bases from V and 8 bases from J, leaving 19 bases between. The germline V gene has CDR1 GEAIGNYY and CDR2 EKD. The CDR3 DNA reads as TGTGCCTGTGACACCGCGGATACCCGTTCCTTGTACACCCGACAGATGTTTTTC. Translated, it gives CACDTADTRSLYTRQMFF.

As to this clone: A single base is all that separates this from a far larger clone, so a read error is likely. This specimen includes other DNA sequences encoding the same CDR3. J is TRDJ1 and V is TRDV2; TRDD3 might be the D (8 bases). Germline lookup yields CDR1 GEAIGNYY and CDR2 EKD. The V end lost 0 bases, the J end lost 11 bases, and 36 bases lay between the germline ends. The CDR3 is 20 residues long. This chain's CDR3 is CACDTLPSLGDPSATEELIF. The CDR3 bases are TGTGCCTGTGACACCCTCCCTTCCTTGGGGGATCCTTCTGCAACCGAAGAGCTCATCTTT.

By proportion, this clone is medium-sized. V usage is TRDV2 and J usage is TRDJ1; 12 bases agree with TRDD3. CDR1 is GEAIGNYY and CDR2 is EKD in the germline V gene. Trimming removed 0 bases from V and 0 bases from J; junction bases left unmatched: 7. This CDR3 has 18 amino acids. The CDR3 reads CACDTVLGDTRYTDKLIF. CDR3 bases: TGTGCCTGTGACACCGTTCTGGGGGATACGCGGTACACCGATAAACTCATCTTT.

By its share, this clone is large. The sample has other DNA sequences that encode this CDR3 too. The chain is built from TRDV2 and TRDJ1, with 13 bases aligning to TRDD3. Trimming took 4 bases from V and 2 from J; bases not matched to a gene: 12. The germline CDR1 and CDR2 sequences are GEAIGNYY and EKD. The CDR3 extends over 18 amino acids. The CDR3 loop is CACDSSQTGGYATDKLIF. The CDR3 nucleotides are TGTGCCTGTGATAGCAGTCAAACTGGGGGATACGCGACCGATAAACTCATCTTT.

This clone was detected only a few times. The protein held in TCRdb is that of a much larger clone and does not match this DNA's translation at residue 9, likely because of a read error; the protein shown is translated from the DNA. The J gene is TRDJ1, the V gene TRDV2; TRDD3 aligns across 7 bases. The CDR3 is 16 amino acids. V shed 4 bases and J 0 bases; nucleotides not matched to a gene: 10. CDR1 is GEAIGNYY and CDR2 is EKD in the germline V gene. The CDR3 DNA is TGTGCCTGTGATCCACTGGGGACCGGGTACACCGATAAACTCATCTTT. Its translation is CACDPLGTGYTDKLIF.

This clone was counted only a few times. A read error is the likely source, as a far larger clone sits one nucleotide away. The same CDR3 is also encoded by other DNA sequences in this sample. J is TRDJ1 and V is TRAV29/DV5; 11 bases fit TRDD3. The CDR3 runs to 27 residues. The J segment lost 3 bases and the V segment lost 0 bases, leaving 40 bases of the junction unmatched. Germline values: CDR1 NSMFDY, CDR2 ISSIKDK. The CDR3 region is CAASEVGFYHLPPYSILGDIVSDKLIF. CDR3 coding DNA: TGTGCAGCAAGCGAGGTTGGTTTCTACCACCTTCCACCATACTCGATACTGGGGGATATTGTATCCGATAAACTCATCTTT.